This T cell receptor (beta chain) appears in the sequencing data of a study of blood T cell repertoires in COVID-19. Study-level information: PBMCs, B-cell-depleted T cells, or T cells were the source of the cDNA or gDNA that made up the material.

The V gene's germline CDR1 is SGHTA and CDR2 FQGTGA. The CDR3 is 17 residues long. Trimming shortened V by 0 bases and J by 4 bases, and 16 bases separated the two germline ends. The data were produced by immunoSEQ multiplex PCR, yet TCRdb's version contains in-frame clones alone and is incomplete. This repertoire shows a few hundred thousand clones, around 88% found once; its top ten account for about 15%. The TCR originated in a woman aged 50 to 60 with acute COVID-19. Source material: PBMCs or T cells enriched from blood (not recorded which). The chain couples TRBV7-3 to TRBJ2-1; a weak D match, TRBD1 (6 bases). The CDR3 DNA sequence: TGTGCCAGCAGCTTAACGTTGATCCAAACAGGGTACAATGAGCAGTTCTTC. This codes for CASSLTLIQTGYNEQFF. The full variable domain, completed using reference TRBV7-3 and TRBJ2-1, is GAGVSQTPSNKVTEKGKYVELRCDPISGHTALYWYRQSLGQGPEFLIYFQGTGAADDSGLPNDRFFAVRPEGSVSTLKIQRTERGDSAVYLCASSLTLIQTGYNEQFFGPGTRLTVL.